The 16 T cell receptor beta chains below were found in one sample sequenced in a study of breast tumors, draining lymph nodes, adjacent tissues. Samples came from axillary lymph nodes draining the breast cancer. TCRdb redid the calling of the multiplex PCR reads with MiXCR, one entry per CDR3 protein. The table lists approximately 250,000 distinct CDR3 sequences, 30% to 35% of them singletons. Sequencing was done on a sample of axillary lymph node tissue. All receptors come from a female donor with breast cancer. Some clones in this sample may be carry-over from other donors' samples.

This clonotype has a count of ten or more. The J gene is TRBJ2-2, the V gene TRBV19, with a weak D call TRBD1 (5 bases). V lost 5 bases and J 0 bases, leaving 10 bases between the germline ends. This CDR3 contains 15 residues. Germline V gene lookup returns CDR1 LNHDA and CDR2 SQIVND (reference sequence). DNA for the CDR3: TGTGCCAGTAGTTTCCAGGGCGCGAACACCGGGGAGCTGTTTTTT. It codes for CASSFQGANTGELFF.

There are many counts of this clonotype. The rearrangement links TRBV25-1 to TRBJ2-2, with TRBD1 identical over 7 bases. This CDR3 contains 15 residues. Trimming cost V 3 bases and J 5 bases; bases outside gene matches: 6. Germline V gene data show CDR1 as MGHDK and CDR2 as SYGVNS. The CDR3 DNA follows: TGTGCCAGCAGTGATTCGGGACAGCTAACCGGGGAGCTGTTTTTT. Amino acid sequence: CASSDSGQLTGELFF.

With respect to this clonotype: A much larger clone is a single base away; this may be a read error. This rearrangement joins TRBV2 to TRBJ2-2; 10 bases are shared with TRBD2. Germline trimming cut 8 bases from V and 6 bases from J; bases unmatched to any gene: 12. There are 16 residues in the CDR3. From germline, CDR1 is SNHLY and CDR2 FYNNEI. The CDR3 is CASGPAGGPIAGELFF. The CDR3 region has the DNA TGTGCCAGCGGACCAGCGGGGGGGCCAATCGCCGGGGAGCTGTTTTTT.

This clonotype has a count of ten or more. The chain couples TRBV19 to TRBJ1-5; the D gene is possibly TRBD1 (6 bases). Germline V gives CDR1 LNHDA, CDR2 SQIVND (reference sequence). The CDR3 covers 15 residues. V was clipped by 5 bases and J by 0 bases, with 11 bases between them. The CDR3 loop reads CASSSEGVSNQPQHF. For the CDR3, the DNA is TGTGCCAGTAGTTCCGAGGGGGTTAGCAATCAGCCCCAGCATTTT. Full variable domain (outside the CDR3, taken from reference TRBV19 and TRBJ1-5): DGGITQSPKYLFRKEGQNVTLSCEQNLNHDAMYWYRQDPGQGLRLIYYSQIVNDFQKGDIAEGYSVSREKKESFPLTVTSAQKNPTAFYLCASSSEGVSNQPQHFGDGTRLSIL.

This clonotype was detected many times. This sequence joins TRBV12-3 or TRBV12-4 and TRBJ2-2; TRBD2 agrees at 10 bases. This CDR3 has 15 residues. V trimming: 1 base; J trimming: 8 bases; junction bases outside the gene matches: 4. The DNA for the CDR3 is TGTGCCAGCAGTTTAGGGCTAGCGGGGGTTGGGGAGCTGTTTTTT. Translation: CASSLGLAGVGELFF.

Remarks on this clonotype: A much larger clone lies one base from this, so it may be a read error. The CDR3: CASSPLATTDTQYF. The CDR3 coding sequence is TGTGCCAGCAGCCCGCTAGCGACCACAGATACGCAGTATTTT. V gene TRBV11-2 combines with J gene TRBJ2-3; D may be TRBD2 (6 bases). The CDR3 is made up of 14 amino acids. From germline, CDR1 is SGHAT and CDR2 FQNNGV. Trimming removed 5 bases from V and 2 bases from J, with 11 bases in between. Based on the CDR3 plus reference TRBV11-2 and TRBJ2-3, the full variable domain is EAGVAQSPRYKIIEKRQSVAFWCNPISGHATLYWYQQILGQGPKLLIQFQNNGVVDDSQLPKDRFSAERLKGVDSTLKIQPAKLEDSAVYLCASSPLATTDTQYFGPGTRLTVL.

Turning to this clonotype: Given a much more abundant clone one base away, this may be a read error. The rearrangement joins TRBV20-1 to TRBJ2-5, with 8 nucleotides matching TRBD2. This CDR3 comprises 14 residues. V lost 7 bases to trimming and J lost 8 bases; unmatched junction nucleotides: 15. Germline V gene data show CDR1 as DFQATT and CDR2 as SNEGSKA (reference sequence). DNA of the CDR3: TGCAGTGGAAGAGACAGCGGGAGTACGGACACCCAGTACTTC. Its protein product is CSGRDSGSTDTQYF.

On this clonotype itself: Since a much larger clone is just one base distant, this may be a read error. This chain links TRBV7-6 with TRBJ2-2; TRBD2 aligns across 8 bases. The germline V gene encodes CDR1 SGHVS and CDR2 FNYEAQ. The length of the CDR3 is 16 residues. Trimming removed 6 bases from V and 4 bases from J; junction bases left unmatched: 10. This CDR3 reads CASSLPAGDTTGELFF. The CDR3, as DNA: TGTGCCAGCAGTTTACCAGCGGGGGACACCACCGGGGAGCTGTTTTTT.

This clonotype was counted between two and nine times. A much larger clone sits a single nucleotide away, making a read error possible. J is TRBJ2-7 and V is TRBV7-9; 8 bases align to TRBD1. The germline V gene encodes CDR1 SEHNR and CDR2 FQNEAQ (reference sequence). This CDR3 comprises 15 residues. DNA of the CDR3: TGTGCCAGCAGGCCTGGGTCCTCACAGGGGGGCGAGCAGCACTTC. Translating gives CASRPGSSQGGEQHF.

The chain is built from TRBV5-1 and TRBJ1-4, with 12 bases that match TRBD1. Germline V gene sequence: CDR1 SGHRS, CDR2 YFSETQ. The V segment lost 5 bases and the J segment 0 bases; nucleotides outside the gene matches: 14. This CDR3 has 20 amino acids. Here the CDR3 reads CASSFSPGTGGAATNEKLFF. DNA of the CDR3: TGCGCCAGCAGTTTTTCGCCCGGGACAGGGGGCGCAGCAACTAATGAAAAACTGTTTTTT.

This clonotype was counted many times. In DNA, the CDR3 is TGTGCCAGCAGCTCCTCGGACAGGGAATGGTCCGGCACAGATACGCAGTATTTT. Its protein product is CASSSSDREWSGTDTQYF. The rearrangement joins TRBV5-6 to TRBJ2-3; 8 positions match TRBD1. CDR3 length: 18 amino acids. Germline values: CDR1 SGHDT, CDR2 YYEEEE. V trimming: 3 bases; J trimming: 1 base; junction bases outside the gene matches: 13.

Remarks on this clonotype: A much larger clone sits a single nucleotide away, making a read error possible. V and J are TRBV6-5 and TRBJ2-5; 8 bases align to TRBD2. CDR3 length equals 14 residues. Germline V gene lookup returns CDR1 MNHEY and CDR2 SVGAGI. The CDR3 DNA is TGTGCCAGCAGTGACTCGGGGGGGCGGGAGACCCAGTACTTC. Translated: CASSDSGGRETQYF.

Many counts were recorded for this clonotype. The rearrangement links TRBV5-4 to TRBJ2-5; a possible D gene is TRBD2 (6 bases). The CDR3 is 14 amino acids. The germline V gene has CDR1 SGHNT and CDR2 YYREEE (reference sequence). V lost 0 bases, J lost 5 bases, and 11 bases lay in between. The CDR3, as DNA: TGTGCCAGCAGCTTGGGAAGGGCGGGGGAGACCCAGTACTTC. It codes for CASSLGRAGETQYF.

The table lists this clonotype with many counts. The CDR3 protein is CASSLVKDFNYGYTF. The CDR3 DNA sequence: TGTGCCAGCAGCTTGGTGAAAGACTTTAACTATGGCTACACCTTC. This rearrangement joins TRBV5-6 to TRBJ1-2; no reliable D call. V lost 0 bases, J lost 1 base, and 10 bases lay in between. Germline CDR1 is SGHDT and CDR2 is YYEEEE. The CDR3 covers 15 residues. The variable domain in full, with the rest retrieved from reference TRBV5-6 and TRBJ1-2, is DAGVTQSPTHLIKTRGQQVTLRCSPKSGHDTVSWYQQALGQGPQFIFQYYEEEERQRGNFPDRFSGHQFPNYSSELNVNALLLGDSALYLCASSLVKDFNYGYTFGSGTRLTVV.

The chain combines TRBV7-9 with TRBJ2-1, with 9 bases matching TRBD2. There are 16 residues in the CDR3. The trim removed 6 bases at V and 7 bases at J, leaving 13 bases unmatched. Germline loops: CDR1 SEHNR, CDR2 FQNEAQ (reference sequence). CDR3 nucleotides: TGTGCCAGCAGAATAGTCAATAGCGGGAGTGGGAATGAGCAGTTCTTC. Its protein is CASRIVNSGSGNEQFF.

The sample holds a few counts of this clonotype. Possible read error: a much larger clone is one base away. The CDR3 ends on some other residue instead of the conserved phenylalanine or tryptophan, so this is likely a read error. This chain links TRBV4-1 with TRBJ2-7; D gene ambiguous. Trimming removed 1 base from V and 4 bases from J, with 11 bases in between. In germline, CDR1 is MGHRA, CDR2 YSYEKL. CDR3 length: 14 residues. The CDR3 is CASSQVAGEYEQYL. As DNA, the CDR3 is TGCGCCAGCAGCCAAGTTGCAGGAGAGTACGAGCAGTACCTC.